This T cell receptor beta chain derives from a study of shared clonotypes between healthy human individuals. Study-level points and caveats: Generation probabilities were higher for clonotypes shared across all four sorted-subset donors than for unshared ones. The rarefaction results pointed to incomplete sorted-subset sequencing despite large depth. In this cohort, only blood was sampled, and tissue repertoires likely differ.

Remarks on this clone: Its specificity is unknown.

Germline CDR1 SGHDT, CDR2 YYEEEE. The length of the CDR3 is 14 residues. V shed 4 bases and J 8 bases; nucleotides not matched to a gene: 7. The material for each subset, its genomic DNA, was split evenly across several immunoSEQ plates. This table comes from immunoSEQ multiplex PCR, and its TCRdb copy is limited to in-frame clones, with some not included. The sample shows approximately 500,000 clones, about 95% of them seen only once. The source material was naive CD4+ T cells sorted from blood. The subset was: CD45RA+ positively selected. The TCR comes from a woman in her 30s in good health. This chain links TRBV5-6 with TRBJ1-4, with TRBD1 matching over 8 bases. The CDR3 loop reads CASSIQTGVEKLFF. The CDR3 DNA reads as TGTGCCAGCAGCATCCAGACAGGGGTCGAAAAACTGTTTTTT. Drawing the rest from reference TRBV5-6 and TRBJ1-4, the complete variable domain is DAGVTQSPTHLIKTRGQQVTLRCSPKSGHDTVSWYQQALGQGPQFIFQYYEEEERQRGNFPDRFSGHQFPNYSSELNVNALLLGDSALYLCASSIQTGVEKLFFGSGTQLSVL.